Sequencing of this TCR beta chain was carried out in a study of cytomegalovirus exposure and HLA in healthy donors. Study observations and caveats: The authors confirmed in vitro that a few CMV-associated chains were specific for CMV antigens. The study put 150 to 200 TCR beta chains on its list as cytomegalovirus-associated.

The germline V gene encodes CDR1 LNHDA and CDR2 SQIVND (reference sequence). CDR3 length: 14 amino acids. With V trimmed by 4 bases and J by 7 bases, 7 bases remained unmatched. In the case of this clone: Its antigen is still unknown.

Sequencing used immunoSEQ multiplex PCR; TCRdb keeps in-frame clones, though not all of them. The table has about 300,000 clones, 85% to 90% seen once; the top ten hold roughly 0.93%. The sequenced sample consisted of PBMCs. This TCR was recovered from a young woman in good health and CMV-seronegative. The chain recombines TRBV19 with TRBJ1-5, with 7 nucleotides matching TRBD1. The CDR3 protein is CASSTSQGRQPQHF. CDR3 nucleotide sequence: TGTGCCAGTAGTACGTCACAGGGGCGCCAGCCCCAGCATTTT.